This T cell receptor beta chain stems from a study of response to subunit inactivated influenza vaccine. In its sample, this clonotype was seen a few times. Its target is unknown. TCRdb itself ran the RT-PCR reads through MiXCR, one entry per CDR3 protein. This sample has about 650,000 distinct CDR3 sequences, with around 13% found just once. Broader study findings: The authors put forward the suggestion that each seasonal influenza vaccination may bring in only a limited number of new T cells.

This clonotype originated in a man aged 50-60 years who received an inactivated influenza vaccine. Sequencing was performed on PBMCs from blood, taken 14 to 15 days before vaccination.

CDR3 protein: CASSPLVRVEAFF. The DNA of the CDR3 is TGTGCCAGCTCACCACTGGTCAGGGTTGAAGCTTTCTTT. This chain joins TRBV18 and TRBJ1-1; weak D call: TRBD1 (5 bases). The CDR3 has 13 residues. V gave up 1 base and J gave up 7 bases, with 10 bases separating them. Looked up from germline, CDR1 is KGHSH and CDR2 is LQKENI.